Below are 28 T cell receptor beta chains sequenced from a single sample in a study of identical twins (dated by TCRdb to 2016 to 2018). Library construction relied on 5' RACE. TCRdb shows the sequencer as Illumina HiSeq 2000. TCRdb reanalyzed the raw reads on its own, using fastp at Q25 for trimming and MiXCR for clone calling, and kept in-frame beta chains. Every distinct CDR3 protein forms one entry, paired with its most common genes and DNA. A total of approximately 300,000 distinct CDR3 sequences appear in this sample, 9.5% of them only once. The leading ten clones occupy approximately 6.5% of the sample. Separately, the same data were catalogued under a study of yellow fever vaccine responses in identical twins.

The sample was CD8+ T cells sorted from blood. All receptors come from a woman younger than 30 in good health.

This clonotype has ten or more counts. The V call is TRBV11-1, the J call TRBJ1-5, with D possibly being TRBD1 (6 bases). There are 18 residues in the CDR3. Per the germline V gene, CDR1 is SGHAT and CDR2 is FQDESV (reference sequence). The V end was cut by 0 bases, the J end by 6 bases, with 21 bases between. DNA for the CDR3: TGTGCCAGCAGCTTAGCGGTTTCCGACCCCGAGACAGGTCAGCCCCAGCATTTT. Its translation is CASSLAVSDPETGQPQHF.

This clonotype was observed many times. The V and J genes are TRBV28 and TRBJ2-1; TRBD2 matches at 9 bases. The CDR3 loop spans 18 amino acids. With 1 base clipped from V and 5 bases from J, the junction kept 12 bases outside the gene matches. The V gene's germline CDR1 is MDHEN and CDR2 SYDVKM. For the CDR3, the DNA is TGTGCCAGCAGTTTATCGGTAGCTAGCGGGGTGCTGAACAATGAGCAGTTCTTC. It specifies CASSLSVASGVLNNEQFF.

There are a few counts of this clonotype. The rearrangement links TRBV20-1 to TRBJ2-2, with 8 bases matching TRBD2. This CDR3 spans 14 amino acids. J lost 4 bases, V lost 3 bases, and 4 bases had no gene match. CDR1 and CDR2 (germline): DFQATT, SNEGSKA (reference sequence). The DNA of the CDR3 is TGCAGTGCTAGCGGGAGGGCGAGCACCGGGGAGCTGTTTTTT. Translated: CSASGRASTGELFF.

This chain uses TRBV28 with TRBJ2-1; the match to TRBD2 covers 11 bases. The CDR3 contains 16 residues. Germline V gene data show CDR1 as MDHEN and CDR2 as SYDVKM. The V and J ends lost 1 base and 4 bases, in that order; junction bases with no gene match: 3. The CDR3 DNA is TGTGCCAGCAGTTTATCTTGGACTAGCGGGTACAATGAGCAGTTCTTC. Amino acids: CASSLSWTSGYNEQFF. The whole variable domain, remainder taken from reference TRBV28 and TRBJ2-1, is DVKVTQSSRYLVKRTGEKVFLECVQDMDHENMFWYRQDPGLGLRLIYFSYDVKMKEKGDIPEGYSVSREKKERFSLILESASTNQTSMYLCASSLSWTSGYNEQFFGPGTRLTVL.

This clonotype came up a few times. This chain uses TRBV4-3 with TRBJ2-5, with D perhaps TRBD2 (7 bases). The germline gives CDR1 LGHNA, CDR2 YSLEER. Trimming removed 0 bases at V and 5 bases at J, with 13 bases between. The CDR3 spans 15 residues. CDR3 residues: CASSQDRGAVETQYF. CDR3 DNA sequence: TGCGCCAGCAGCCAAGATCGGGGGGCCGTGGAGACCCAGTACTTC.

The chain joins TRBV6-5 to TRBJ1-1; D remains ambiguous. Trimming stripped 0 bases from V and 4 bases from J, with 12 bases between. The germline CDR1 and CDR2 sequences are MNHEY and SVGAGI. The CDR3 is 15 residues long. This chain's CDR3 is CASSYSGEQPTEAFF. The CDR3 DNA follows: TGTGCCAGCAGTTACTCGGGTGAGCAGCCCACTGAAGCTTTCTTT.

The chain couples TRBV4-1 to TRBJ2-7, with TRBD1 as a possible D gene (5 bases). Looked up from germline, CDR1 is MGHRA and CDR2 is YSYEKL. V was shortened by 8 bases and J by 3 bases, with 14 bases between the two germline ends. The CDR3 extends over 13 amino acids. The CDR3 DNA sequence: TGCGCCAGCTCGGACACCCTCTACTACGAGCAGTACTTC. Amino acid sequence: CASSDTLYYEQYF.

This clonotype was detected ten times or more. This rearrangement joins TRBV5-6 to TRBJ2-7, with 13 bases fitting TRBD2. The CDR3 has 16 amino acids. V was pared by 3 bases and J by 5 bases, with 8 bases of the junction left unmatched. Germline V lookup: CDR1 SGHDT, CDR2 YYEEEE. The CDR3 loop is CASSSGLAGDVHEQYF. For the CDR3, the DNA is TGTGCCAGCAGCTCAGGACTAGCGGGAGACGTCCACGAGCAGTACTTC.

This clonotype was seen at least ten times. The chain employs TRBV25-1 and TRBJ2-7; 7 positions agree with TRBD1. Trimming took 5 bases from V and 9 from J; bases not matched to a gene: 4. The CDR3 is 11 residues long. Per germline, CDR1 MGHDK and CDR2 SYGVNS. The CDR3 nucleotides are TGTGCCAGCAGTACGACAGGGTTGCAGTACTTC. Its translation: CASSTTGLQYF.

This clonotype was picked up many times. The chain has TRBV4-3 and TRBJ2-7; D is perhaps TRBD1 (6 bases). Trimming removed 0 bases from V and 5 bases from J, with 17 bases in between. This CDR3 region has 16 residues. In germline, CDR1 is LGHNA, CDR2 YSLEER. The CDR3 DNA reads as TGCGCCAGCAGCCAAGATCGGGCAGGGGTGACTAACGAGCAGTACTTC. The encoded protein is CASSQDRAGVTNEQYF.

At least ten counts were recorded for this clonotype. The J gene is TRBJ2-7, the V gene TRBV6-2 or TRBV6-3; D might be TRBD1 (6 bases). The CDR3 contains 14 residues. Trimming removed 6 bases at V and 5 bases at J, with 17 bases between. CDR1 and CDR2 from the germline V gene are MNHEY and SVGEGT. The CDR3 DNA reads TGTGCCAGCAGCGGATGGGGGCGTAGCGACGAGCAGTACTTC. Protein sequence: CASSGWGRSDEQYF.

The chain joins TRBV20-1 to TRBJ2-1, with TRBD1 matching 7 bases. Trimming took 2 bases from V and 3 from J; bases not matched to a gene: 7. The CDR3 is 15 amino acids. Germline V gene sequence: CDR1 DFQATT, CDR2 SNEGSKA (reference sequence). CDR3: CSARPRQGIYNEQFF. The CDR3 nucleotides are TGCAGTGCTAGACCGCGACAGGGAATCTACAATGAGCAGTTCTTC.

V and J are TRBV4-3 and TRBJ2-7; 7 nucleotides line up with TRBD1. V shed 3 bases, J shed 0 bases, and the junction held 5 bases outside the gene matches. The CDR3 consists of 15 residues. Germline V gene sequence: CDR1 LGHNA, CDR2 YSLEER. For the CDR3, the DNA is TGCGCCAGCAGCCACGCACAGGGGAGCTCCTACGAGCAGTACTTC. Its translation is CASSHAQGSSYEQYF.

This clonotype was detected ten times or more. The chain carries TRBV6-2 or TRBV6-3 and TRBJ2-1, with 8 nucleotides matching TRBD2. The CDR3 is 14 residues long. V lost 3 bases to trimming and J lost 12 bases; unmatched junction nucleotides: 10. The germline CDR1 and CDR2 sequences are MNHEY and SVGEGT. The CDR3: CASSYREGLQRQFF. CDR3 nucleotide sequence: TGTGCCAGCAGTTATCGGGAGGGCCTGCAGAGGCAGTTCTTC.

This clonotype was counted only a few times. This chain links TRBV9 with TRBJ2-1; 8 nucleotides agree with TRBD2. CDR1 and CDR2 from the germline V gene are SGDLS and YYNGEE. The CDR3 contains 14 residues. V trimming: 6 bases; J trimming: 9 bases; junction bases outside the gene matches: 11. As DNA, the CDR3 is TGTGCCAGCACCAATCCGGGGGGGCGGGGTGAGCAGTTCTTC. Translated, it gives CASTNPGGRGEQFF.

There are many counts of this clonotype. The chain has TRBV13 and TRBJ1-1; no reliable D call. Germline CDR1 reads PRHDT; CDR2 reads FYEKMQ (reference sequence). This CDR3 contains 12 residues. V shed 10 bases and J shed 1 base, with 10 bases lying between them. The CDR3 region has the DNA TGTGCCACCAAGGACTGGAACACTGAAGCTTTCTTT. It codes for CATKDWNTEAFF. The full variable domain, completed using reference TRBV13 and TRBJ1-1, is AAGVIQSPRHLIKEKRETATLKCYPIPRHDTVYWYQQGPGQDPQFLISFYEKMQSDKGSIPDRFSAQQFSDYHSELNMSSLELGDSALYFCATKDWNTEAFFGQGTRLTVV.

This clonotype has a count of ten or more. This chain links TRBV4-2 with TRBJ2-1, with unresolved D. CDR3 length: 13 amino acids. Per germline, CDR1 LGHNA and CDR2 YNFKEQ. V was shortened by 0 bases and J by 7 bases, with 7 bases between the two germline ends. The DNA for the CDR3 is TGTGCCAGCAGCCAAGATGGCAGAAATGAGCAGTTCTTC. This translates into CASSQDGRNEQFF.

The chain is built from TRBV7-6 and TRBJ2-1; 10 bases are a match to TRBD2. CDR3 length equals 20 residues. V shed 4 bases, J shed 3 bases, and the junction held 18 bases outside the gene matches. Looked up from germline, CDR1 is SGHVS and CDR2 is FNYEAQ. CDR3 in DNA: TGTGCCAGCAGCTCGGACTGCCTTAGCGGGGGGACCGAGGTCTACAATGAGCAGTTCTTC. This translates into CASSSDCLSGGTEVYNEQFF.

This clonotype was seen at least ten times. V and J are TRBV5-5 and TRBJ2-1; weak D call: TRBD2 (5 bases). This CDR3 contains 15 residues. Trimming took off 3 bases at V and 0 bases at J, with 10 bases between the two ends. CDR1 SGHKS and CDR2 YYEKEE come from the germline V gene (reference sequence). CDR3 sequence: CASSSRVSSYNEQFF. The CDR3 DNA sequence: TGTGCCAGCAGCTCGAGGGTTAGCTCCTACAATGAGCAGTTCTTC.

A few counts support this clonotype. This chain joins TRBV7-3 and TRBJ1-1; D perhaps matches TRBD1 (5 bases). The CDR3 spans 14 residues. The germline CDR1 and CDR2 sequences are SGHTA and FQGTGA. V was clipped by 5 bases and J by 5 bases, with 15 bases between them. This chain's CDR3 is CASSPLGGSTEAFF. In DNA, the CDR3 is TGTGCCAGCAGCCCGCTTGGGGGAAGTACTGAAGCTTTCTTT.

This chain connects TRBV12-3 or TRBV12-4 to TRBJ2-1; D could derive from TRBD1 or TRBD2 (5 bases each). The CDR3 length is 17 residues. V lost 6 bases, J lost 7 bases, and 25 bases lay in between. The CDR3 region has the DNA TGTGCCAGCAGAAACAAATACCGGGACCTACCAGGGAATGAGCAGTTCTTC. This sequence encodes CASRNKYRDLPGNEQFF.

This clonotype showed up many times. The J gene is TRBJ2-7, the V gene TRBV20-1, with 9 positions matching TRBD1. This CDR3 contains 13 residues. After removal of 3 bases from V and 3 bases from J, the junction contained 3 bases not matched to a gene. The germline gives CDR1 DFQATT, CDR2 SNEGSKA (reference sequence). The chain's CDR3 is CSARETGGYEQYF. The DNA of the CDR3 is TGCAGTGCTAGGGAGACAGGGGGCTACGAGCAGTACTTC.

V gene TRBV11-1 combines with J gene TRBJ2-2, with D perhaps being TRBD1 or TRBD2 (6 bases each). The CDR3 runs 15 residues. With 1 base removed from V and 4 bases from J, the gap between germline ends came to 10 bases. CDR1 SGHAT and CDR2 FQDESV come from the germline V gene (reference sequence). The CDR3 nucleotides read TGTGCCAGCAGCTTAGGGGGGGCGATCACCGGGGAGCTGTTTTTT. This codes for CASSLGGAITGELFF.

This clonotype was counted ten times or more. The chain uses TRBV4-2 and TRBJ2-7; no firm D call. Looked up from germline, CDR1 is LGHNA and CDR2 is YNFKEQ. The V gene lost 0 bases and the J gene lost 2 bases, with 5 bases spanning the gap. There are 13 residues in the CDR3. CDR3 nucleotides: TGTGCCAGCAGCCAAGAAGAGACCTACGAGCAGTACTTC. Translated, it gives CASSQEETYEQYF.

CDR3: CSASLTDEETQYF. The CDR3 DNA follows: TGCAGTGCTAGCCTGACGGATGAAGAGACCCAGTACTTC. The rearrangement uses TRBV20-1 and TRBJ2-5; D gene unclear. Germline V CDR1 and CDR2: DFQATT, SNEGSKA (reference sequence). V lost 3 bases and J 3 bases, leaving 11 bases between the germline ends. This CDR3 contains 13 residues.

The chain employs TRBV2 and TRBJ2-5; D is perhaps TRBD2 (6 bases). The germline gives CDR1 SNHLY, CDR2 FYNNEI. The CDR3 is 16 residues long. V was clipped by 6 bases and J by 4 bases, with 21 bases between them. The CDR3 loop is CASRRNSGNLRETQYF. In nucleotides, the CDR3 is TGTGCCAGCAGAAGGAATAGCGGAAACCTAAGAGAGACCCAGTACTTC.

The V gene is TRBV6-1, the J gene TRBJ1-3; no clear D. CDR3 length: 13 residues. The V gene's germline CDR1 is MNHNS and CDR2 SASEGT. Between the trimmed V and J ends, which lost 8 bases and 0 bases, there was a span of 8 bases. The CDR3 sequence: CASRPDSGNTIYF. The CDR3 DNA reads TGTGCCAGCCGGCCAGACTCTGGAAACACCATATATTTT.

Many counts were recorded for this clonotype. The chain employs TRBV12-3 or TRBV12-4 and TRBJ2-1, with 9 bases identical to TRBD2. The V gene end was trimmed by 6 bases and the J gene end by 9 bases; junction bases not matched to a gene: 9. The CDR3 is 14 residues long. The CDR3 DNA follows: TGTGCCAGCAGACAAGGGGCTAGCGGGGTTGAGCAGTTCTTC. It specifies CASRQGASGVEQFF.